This section outlines one T cell receptor beta chain sequence together with its context. The antigen is undetermined. Amplified TCR beta CDR3 regions came from RNA transcripts. HTBI primers were used for first-round RT-PCR of the TCR CDR3. MiXCR, run by TCRdb on the multiplex PCR reads, gives a single entry per CDR3 protein. The data contain some 570,000 distinct CDR3 sequences, 11% to 15% of them singletons. This entry comes from a study of T cells in Graves' hyperthyroidism and ophthalmopathy. Broader study findings: Ophthalmopathy and stable hyperthyroidism were told apart by a 13 V-J model. Ophthalmopathy was predicted by the model a median of 6.5 months ahead of onset.

It was uncontrolled infection, other autoimmune disease, pregnancy or lactation that excluded patients. The CDR3 contains 16 residues. The germline V gene encodes CDR1 SGHTA and CDR2 FQGNSA. With V trimmed by 5 bases and J by 4 bases, 9 bases remained unmatched. This TCR came from a woman between 18 and 29 years old with Graves' ophthalmopathy. The chain has TRBV7-2 and TRBJ2-3, with 10 bases fitting TRBD2. Sequenced material: blood. This CDR3 is CASSRRAGGPSDTQYF. Written as DNA, the CDR3 is TGTGCCAGCAGCCGCCGAGCGGGAGGGCCGTCAGATACGCAGTATTTT.